This paragraph reports one TCR beta chain. This clone turned up a few times. Its antigen is unknown. No much larger clonotype is one base removed from it; base qualities were not supplied. The data were obtained in a study of cytomegalovirus exposure and HLA in healthy donors listed by TCRdb under 2017. Some background on the complete study: In an earlier analysis of 550 to 750 of the donors, approximately 260 Gb of sequence data and approximately 100 million unique TCR beta sequences from roughly 190 million T cells were reported. Roughly 300 gigabases of sequencing data and around 90 million unique TCR sequences made up an early release that covered nearly 650 HLA-typed donors. Of the roughly 400 genotyped donors, approximately 83% fell in the genetic ancestry cluster associated with self-reported Caucasian donors. The aim of the study was to test whether cataloging public T cell receptors could identify signatures of past pathogen exposure. The T cell repertoires of some 670 subjects were profiled by immunosequencing and related to cytomegalovirus serostatus. In addition to the first cohort of roughly 700 subjects, a separate validation cohort of approximately 130 different subjects was used. High-throughput TCR immunosequencing, statistical association of individual TCRs with disease status, and machine learning were combined to predict cytomegalovirus infection status. In a later analysis, previously published TCR beta repertoires from about 670 donors were re-analyzed and high-resolution HLA genotyping was added so that TCR occurrence patterns could be studied. The later analysis used no new phenotypic data to find candidate immune exposures, relying instead on TCR beta sequences and their occurrence across donors. An earlier analysis of nearly 600 of the donors applied high-throughput TCR beta sequencing to assess whether each TCR beta V gene segment acted as functional or pseudogenic. Alongside the repertoire data, information on donor age, sex, ethnicity and CMV serostatus was compiled. Genome-wide SNP genotypes for about 60% of the 666 donors were used in a later genetic analysis, which treated that subset as a discovery cohort. Every discovery cohort repertoire had been produced on one sequencing platform. HLA typing included class I and class II loci at four-digit resolution. The number of typed donors differed by locus: about 629-640 for A, B, C, DRB1 and DQB1; some 540 for DQA1; some 590 for DPA1; and about 450 for DPB1. Four to six DR-DQ haplotypes were handled as single units for association and clustering, since linkage in the cohort was strong. Among roughly 400 genotyped donors of the cohort, an average of around 250,000 unique TCR beta nucleotide sequences was sequenced per donor, of which about 19% were non-productive.

A distance of 8 bases separates the germline ends of V and J, which lose 4 bases and 5 bases respectively. Sequences GTSNPN (CDR1) and SVGIG (CDR2) are obtained from the germline V gene (reference sequence). The CDR3 starts with the cysteine, ends with the phenylalanine, and has 11 residues. The CDR3 DNA has 33 bases and is translated from base 1. What the work shows at the level of the full study, not this receptor alone: A few of the identified cytomegalovirus-associated TCR beta chains were confirmed in vitro to be specific for cytomegalovirus antigens. Linkage disequilibrium might explain the correlated functional status among segregating V segments, but an unknown experimental factor could not be excluded. Specific HLA alleles were associated with 15,000 to 20,000 TCR beta sequences at a false discovery rate of 0.05 in a later analysis. When HLA alleles, especially DR and DQ, strongly co-occurred, attributing TCR associations to individual alleles was difficult. A further reported finding was that TCR beta sequences accurately predicted the HLA-A and HLA-B alleles for most subjects in the first cohort. The presence/absence analyses assumed that sequencing depth was roughly uniform across donors, and that assumption may not be true. The authors suggested that the approach could potentially be extended to other disease states and immunological phenotypes. The classifier was reported to diagnose cytomegalovirus status with high specificity and sensitivity in both the original cohort and the validation cohort. Several of the top co-occurrence clusters appeared to be linked to parvovirus B19, influenza, CMV and Epstein-Barr virus, according to a later analysis. The study listed 150 to 200 TCR beta chains as associated with cytomegalovirus. A later analysis found that TCR association rates varied across HLA loci, with DRB1 alleles showing the most associated TCRs and HLA-C alleles the fewest. Immune exposure information for the cohort was limited to CMV serostatus. This cohort had only TCR beta chains sequenced, and the lack of alpha or paired-chain data limited which features could be detected. Across donors, most TCR sequences were observed very rarely, whereas some public TCRs were present in many individuals. In a later analysis, HLA-associated TCR beta chains were found to be more clonally expanded and to have lower generation probabilities than equally common non-associated chains. Because HLA typing was unavailable for some donors at each locus, only the typed subset was used in association tests. Because the 87-base-pair reads could not distinguish some IMGT-functional V segments, including TRBV6-2 and TRBV6-3, those segments were excluded. The earlier analysis of 450 to 700 of the donors excluded about 16 rarely observed V segments, including chromosome 9 orphons, because counts were too low. A later genetic analysis reported fewer N-insertions in productive TCRs among donors in an Asian-associated ancestry cluster than the roughly 620-donor mean. A later analysis found that most CMV-associated TCR beta chains appeared HLA-restricted, with HLA associations seemingly driven largely by CMV exposure. In an earlier analysis of more than 450 of the donors, most TCR beta V segments were observed in productive rearrangements about 87% or about 30% of the time, broadly matching IMGT annotations. In a later genetic analysis, a missense DCLRE1C variant was associated with V-gene and J-gene trimming of TCR beta chains, and the association was replicated in an independent cohort. A cluster of highly shared sequence variants was judged likely to represent a technical artifact of the sequencing pipeline.

In total, approximately 610 healthy bone marrow donors made up the cohort. Cohort members were all nominally healthy when sampled, although unrecorded immune exposures were likely present. The donor was CMV seropositive and was included in the group of 270 or so seropositive cohort members. A peripheral blood sample was collected from each donor, and TCR beta sequencing was performed on peripheral blood mononuclear cells. Genomic DNA was extracted from the blood cell samples with the Qiagen DNeasy Blood Extraction Kit. Libraries were constructed by the immunoSEQ multiplex PCR assay. A mixture of 60 forward primers for TCR Vbeta segments and 13 reverse primers for TCR Jbeta segments was used in the multiplex PCR. The CDR3 region of rearranged TCR beta genes was amplified from genomic DNA with a multiplex PCR assay. On the Illumina HiSeq System, the amplified TCR beta libraries were sequenced as 87-base-pair reads. The original pipeline was this. A later analysis tallied roughly 78 million unique TCR beta chains across the 666 repertoires, and approximately 12 million of those chains were shared by two or more donors. To remove PCR and sequencing errors, raw reads were error-corrected and collapsed into unique sequences using a nearest-neighbor algorithm that merged closely related sequences. CDR3 sequences were aligned to IMGT reference sequences to assign V, D and J gene segments. For a sequence to be retained, a match of at least six nucleotides was required to both a V gene segment and a J gene segment. A rearrangement was called productive if the CDR3 had no stop codons and remained in frame with V and J, and every other rearrangement was called non-productive. CDR3 was defined by IMGT convention, running from the second conserved V-encoded cysteine to the conserved J-encoded phenylalanine. Sequences without an unambiguous match to a single V gene segment were excluded from the earlier analysis of about 630 of the donors. An earlier analysis of several hundred of the donors classified V segments as functional when productive rearrangements were above 56.7% and as segregating when the standard deviation between donors was above 5%. A statistical classification framework was developed to diagnose cytomegalovirus status using the catalog of TCR beta chain sequences. In a later analysis, TCR nucleotide sequences were compared against IMGT/GENE-DB human TR gene sequences so that V and J genes could be assigned. The TCRdist pipeline was used in a later analysis to assign CDR3 sequences and most-parsimonious VDJ recombination scenarios. A later analysis defined each TCR beta chain by its CDR3 amino acid sequence plus V-gene family, and excluded reads lacking a unique V-gene family. In a later analysis, 450 to 600 highly shared, low-generation-probability nucleotide sequences were removed to address suspected cross-contamination and a sequencing artifact. For each public chain, a later analysis derived a clonal expansion index from normalized ranks of inferred template counts within each repertoire. A later analysis computed generation probabilities with a VDJ recombination model fitted to out-of-frame rearrangements, and checked the results against IGoR. A later analysis scored TCR-TCR, TCR-HLA and TCR-CMV co-occurrence with hypergeometric tests, applying a repertoire-size bias correction to TCR pairs. A later analysis estimated false discovery rates by permuting HLA or CMV assignments 20 times. In a later analysis, co-occurring TCRs were grouped using DBSCAN, with TCRdist sequence similarity added in when clustering inside HLA-allele-positive subsets. Repertoires with fewer than 30,000 or more than 120,000 public chains were left out of co-occurrence clustering, as were four to six repertoires with anomalous nucleotide sharing. Drawn from immuneACCESS, this table holds only the in-frame rearrangements with V and J called that TCRdb kept. Clones are partly lost; checked studies trace under half to an unresolved V gene and leave the rest unexplained. The V and J calls and clone size come from that table; D and trimming were worked out from the DNA. This sample holds around 120,000 clones; under 80% were observed only once. Together, the top ten hold 25% to 35% of the sample.

Sequences were obtained from PBMCs. This receptor was identified in a man in his sixties in good health and CMV-seropositive. The sequence links TRBV30 to TRBJ2-5, with the D gene too uncertain to name. CDR3 sequence: CAWKAAETQYF. The DNA reads TGTGCCTGGAAGGCGGCGGAGACCCAGTACTTC.